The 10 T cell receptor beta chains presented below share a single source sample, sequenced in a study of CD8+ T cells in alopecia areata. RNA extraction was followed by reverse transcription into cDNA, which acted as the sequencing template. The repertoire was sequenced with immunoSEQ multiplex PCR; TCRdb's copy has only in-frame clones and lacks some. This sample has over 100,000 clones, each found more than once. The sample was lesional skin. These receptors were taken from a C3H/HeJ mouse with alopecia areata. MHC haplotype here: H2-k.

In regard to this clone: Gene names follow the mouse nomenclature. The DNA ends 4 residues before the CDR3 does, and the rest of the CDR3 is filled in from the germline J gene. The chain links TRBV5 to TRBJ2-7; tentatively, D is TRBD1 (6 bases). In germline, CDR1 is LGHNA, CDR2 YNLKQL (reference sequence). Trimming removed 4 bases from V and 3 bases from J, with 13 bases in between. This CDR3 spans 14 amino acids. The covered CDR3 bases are TGTGCCAGCAGCCCTCCCCGGGACAACTAT. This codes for CASSPPRDNY. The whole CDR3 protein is CASSPPRDNYEQYF.

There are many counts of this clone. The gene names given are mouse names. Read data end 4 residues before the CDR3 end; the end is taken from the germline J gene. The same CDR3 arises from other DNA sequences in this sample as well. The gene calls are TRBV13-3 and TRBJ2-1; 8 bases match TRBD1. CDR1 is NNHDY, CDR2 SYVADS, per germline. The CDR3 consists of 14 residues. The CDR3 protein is CASSETGERAEQFF. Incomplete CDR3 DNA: TGTGCCAGCAGTGAGACAGGGGAGAGGGCT.

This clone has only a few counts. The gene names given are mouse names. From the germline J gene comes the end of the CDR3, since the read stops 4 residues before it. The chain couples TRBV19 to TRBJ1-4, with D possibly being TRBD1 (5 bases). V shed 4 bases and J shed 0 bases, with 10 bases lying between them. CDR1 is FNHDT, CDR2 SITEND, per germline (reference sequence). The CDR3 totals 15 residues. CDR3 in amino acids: CASSQRGFSNERLFF. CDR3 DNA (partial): TGTGCCAGCAGTCAAAGGGGATTTTCCAACGAA.

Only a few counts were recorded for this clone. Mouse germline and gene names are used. CDR3 bases read: TGTGCCAGCAGTATAACCAGATCCAACGAA. Translated, it gives CASSITRSNE. The whole CDR3 reads CASSITRSNERLFF. This chain joins TRBV19 and TRBJ1-4; D is uncertain. The sequence runs out 4 residues before the end of the CDR3; the remainder is reconstructed from the germline J gene. Germline V gene data show CDR1 as FNHDT and CDR2 as SITEND (reference sequence). The CDR3 is 14 amino acids. Trimming removed 1 base from V and 2 bases from J, with 6 bases in between.

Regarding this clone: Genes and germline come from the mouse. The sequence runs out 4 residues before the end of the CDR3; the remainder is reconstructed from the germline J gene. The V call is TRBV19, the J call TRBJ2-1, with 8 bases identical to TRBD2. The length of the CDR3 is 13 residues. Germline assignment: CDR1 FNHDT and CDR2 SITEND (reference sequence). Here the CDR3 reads CASSITGGTEQFF. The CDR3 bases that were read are TGTGCCAGCAGTATCACTGGGGGAACT.

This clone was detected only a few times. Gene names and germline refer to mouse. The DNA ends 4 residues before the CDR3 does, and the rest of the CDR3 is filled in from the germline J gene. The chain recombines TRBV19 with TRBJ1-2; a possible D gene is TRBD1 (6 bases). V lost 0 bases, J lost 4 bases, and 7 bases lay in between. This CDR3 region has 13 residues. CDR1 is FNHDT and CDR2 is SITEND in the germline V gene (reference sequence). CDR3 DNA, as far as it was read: TGTGCCAGCAGTATAGGGGGGCTCTCC. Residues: CASSIGGLS. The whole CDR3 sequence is CASSIGGLSDYTF.

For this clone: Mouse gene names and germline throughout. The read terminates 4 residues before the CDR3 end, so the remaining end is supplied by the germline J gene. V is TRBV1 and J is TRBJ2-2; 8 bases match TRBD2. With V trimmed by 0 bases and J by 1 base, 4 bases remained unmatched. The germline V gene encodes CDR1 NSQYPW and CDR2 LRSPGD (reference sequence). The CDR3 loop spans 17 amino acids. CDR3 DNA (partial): TGCACCTGCAGTGCAGATCTACTGGGGGTAAACACCGGG. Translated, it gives CTCSADLLGVNTG. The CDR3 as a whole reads CTCSADLLGVNTGQLYF. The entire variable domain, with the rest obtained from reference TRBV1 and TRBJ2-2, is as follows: VTLLEQNPRWRLVPRGQAVNLRCILKNSQYPWMSWYQQDLQKQLQWLFTLRSPGDKEVKSLPGADYLATRVTDTELRLQVANMSQGRTLYCTCSADLLGVNTGQLYFGEGSKLTVL.

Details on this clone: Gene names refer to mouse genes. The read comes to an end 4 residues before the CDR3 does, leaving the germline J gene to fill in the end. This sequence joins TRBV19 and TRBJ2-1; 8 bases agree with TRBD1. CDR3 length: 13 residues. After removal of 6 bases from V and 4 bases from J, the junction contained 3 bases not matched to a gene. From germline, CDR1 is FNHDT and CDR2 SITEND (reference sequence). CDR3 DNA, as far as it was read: TGTGCCAGCATCGGACAGGGATATGCT. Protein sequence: CASIGQGYA. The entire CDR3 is CASIGQGYAEQFF.

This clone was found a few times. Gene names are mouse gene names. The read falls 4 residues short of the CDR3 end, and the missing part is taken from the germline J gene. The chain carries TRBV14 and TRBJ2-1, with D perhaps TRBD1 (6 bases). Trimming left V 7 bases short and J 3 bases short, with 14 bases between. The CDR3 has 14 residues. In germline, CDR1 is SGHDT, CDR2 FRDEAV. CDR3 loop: CASRYGQFYAEQFF. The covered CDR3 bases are TGTGCCAGCCGTTATGGACAGTTCTATGCT.

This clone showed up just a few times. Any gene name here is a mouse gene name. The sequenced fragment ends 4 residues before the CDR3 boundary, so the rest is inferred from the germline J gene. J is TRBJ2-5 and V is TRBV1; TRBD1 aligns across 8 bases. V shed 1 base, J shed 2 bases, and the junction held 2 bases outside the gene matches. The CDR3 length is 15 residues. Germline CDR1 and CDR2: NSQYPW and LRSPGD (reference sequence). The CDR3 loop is CTCSAGTGSQDTQYF. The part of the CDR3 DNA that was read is TGCACCTGCAGTGCAGGGACAGGGTCCCAAGAC.